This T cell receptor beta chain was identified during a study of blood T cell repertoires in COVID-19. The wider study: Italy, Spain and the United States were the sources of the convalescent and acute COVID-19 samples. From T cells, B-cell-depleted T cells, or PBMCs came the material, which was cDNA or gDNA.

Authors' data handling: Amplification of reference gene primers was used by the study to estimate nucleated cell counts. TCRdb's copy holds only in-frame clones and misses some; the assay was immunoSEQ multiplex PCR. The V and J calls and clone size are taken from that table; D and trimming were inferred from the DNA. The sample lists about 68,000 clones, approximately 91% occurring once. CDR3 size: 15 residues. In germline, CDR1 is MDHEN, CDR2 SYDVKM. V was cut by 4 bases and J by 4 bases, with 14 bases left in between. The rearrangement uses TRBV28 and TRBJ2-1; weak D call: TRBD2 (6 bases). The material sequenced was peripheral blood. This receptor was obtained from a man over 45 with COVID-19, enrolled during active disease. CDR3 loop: CASSSGGIGYNEQFF. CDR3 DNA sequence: TGTGCCAGCAGTTCTGGCGGGATCGGGTACAATGAGCAGTTCTTC.